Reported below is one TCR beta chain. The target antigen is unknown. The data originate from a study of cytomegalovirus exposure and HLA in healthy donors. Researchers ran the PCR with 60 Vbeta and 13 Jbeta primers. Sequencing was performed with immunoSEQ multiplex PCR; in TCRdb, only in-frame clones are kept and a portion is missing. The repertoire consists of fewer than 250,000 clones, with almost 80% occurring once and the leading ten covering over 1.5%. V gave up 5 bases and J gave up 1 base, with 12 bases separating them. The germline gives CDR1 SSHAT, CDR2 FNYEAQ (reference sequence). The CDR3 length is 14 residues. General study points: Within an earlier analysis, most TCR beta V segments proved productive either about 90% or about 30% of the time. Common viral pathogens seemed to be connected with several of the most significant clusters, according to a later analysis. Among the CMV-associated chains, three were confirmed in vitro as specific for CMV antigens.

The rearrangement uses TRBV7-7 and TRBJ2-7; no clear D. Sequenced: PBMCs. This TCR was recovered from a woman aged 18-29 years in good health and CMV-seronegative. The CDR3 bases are TGTGCCAGCAGCCCAGGCGTTAAATCCTACGAGCAGTACTTC. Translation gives CASSPGVKSYEQYF. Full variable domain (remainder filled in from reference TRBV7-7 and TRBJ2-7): GAGVSQSPRYKVTKRGQDVTLRCDPISSHATLYWYQQALGQGPEFLTYFNYEAQPDKSGLPSDRFSAERPEGSISTLTIQRTEQRDSAMYRCASSPGVKSYEQYFGPGTRLTVT.